These 8 T cell receptor beta chains originate from one sample sequenced in a study of cytomegalovirus exposure and HLA in healthy donors. PCR used 60 Vbeta primers and 13 Jbeta primers. Produced via immunoSEQ multiplex PCR; TCRdb's table is partial and in-frame only. This table holds about 160,000 clones, over 75% found once. The material sequenced was PBMCs. The receptors derive from a man aged 50-60 years in good health and CMV-seropositive.

The chain is built from TRBV11-2 and TRBJ2-5; 7 bases are a match to TRBD2. Germline assignment: CDR1 SGHAT and CDR2 FQNNGV. Trimming at V came to 4 bases and at J to 5 bases, leaving 4 bases not matched to a gene. There are 13 residues in the CDR3. CDR3 sequence reads: CASSSWRGETQYF. CDR3 DNA: TGTGCCAGCAGCTCCTGGCGGGGGGAGACCCAGTACTTC.

The chain recombines TRBV28 with TRBJ2-7, with TRBD1 as a possible D gene (7 bases). Trimming took 6 bases from V and 2 from J, leaving 14 bases between them. Germline values: CDR1 MDHEN, CDR2 SYDVKM. The CDR3 is 14 amino acids. As DNA, the CDR3 is TGTGCCAGCAGCAGGGGGGCCTTTCCCTACGAGCAGTACTTC. Translated, it gives CASSRGAFPYEQYF. Based on the CDR3 plus reference TRBV28 and TRBJ2-7, the full variable domain is DVKVTQSSRYLVKRTGEKVFLECVQDMDHENMFWYRQDPGLGLRLIYFSYDVKMKEKGDIPEGYSVSREKKERFSLILESASTNQTSMYLCASSRGAFPYEQYFGPGTRLTVT.

J is TRBJ2-2 and V is TRBV5-1; TRBD1 aligns across 8 bases. Germline CDR1 and CDR2: SGHRS and YFSETQ. CDR3 length equals 17 residues. After removal of 4 bases from V and 3 bases from J, the junction contained 11 bases not matched to a gene. CDR3 protein: CASSRGQEVGYTGELFF. The CDR3 nucleotides read TGCGCCAGCAGCCGGGGACAGGAGGTGGGGTACACCGGGGAGCTGTTTTTT.

V gene TRBV28 combines with J gene TRBJ2-1; 10 nucleotides agree with TRBD2. This CDR3 is built from 15 residues. Germline V gene data show CDR1 as MDHEN and CDR2 as SYDVKM. V shed 5 bases and J 6 bases; nucleotides not matched to a gene: 7. Here the CDR3 DNA reads TGTGCCAGCAGTCCTAGCGGGAGAAGCTTCAATGAGCAGTTCTTC. Translated, it gives CASSPSGRSFNEQFF.

This clone was detected a few times. The chain recombines TRBV6-5 with TRBJ2-3; D ambiguous. This CDR3 region has 14 residues. CDR1 and CDR2 from the germline V gene are MNHEY and SVGAGI. V gave up 0 bases and J gave up 4 bases, with 8 bases separating them. The CDR3 region has the DNA TGTGCCAGCAGTTACTCCAGCGAGGCAGATACGCAGTATTTT. Its translation: CASSYSSEADTQYF.

The V and J genes are TRBV4-2 and TRBJ2-1; 12 bases agree with TRBD2. Unmatched junction bases numbered 8, after V lost 3 bases and J lost 8 bases. The CDR3 runs to 16 residues. Germline loops: CDR1 LGHNA, CDR2 YNFKEQ. CDR3 DNA: TGTGCCAGCAGCCAGGGGGGACTAGCGGGTGAGGATGAGCAGTTCTTC. This translates into CASSQGGLAGEDEQFF.

The J gene is TRBJ2-2, the V gene TRBV28; 12 positions agree with TRBD2. J lost 5 bases, V lost 5 bases, and 6 bases had no gene match. The CDR3 length is 16 residues. Germline CDR1 reads MDHEN; CDR2 reads SYDVKM. CDR3: CASSPRLAGVTGELFF. The CDR3 DNA reads TGTGCCAGCAGTCCCCGACTAGCGGGAGTTACCGGGGAGCTGTTTTTT.

This rearrangement joins TRBV7-8 to TRBJ2-7; 9 bases line up with TRBD2. The germline gives CDR1 SGHVS, CDR2 FQNEAQ. V was pared by 1 base and J by 3 bases, with 10 bases of the junction left unmatched. The CDR3 length is 17 residues. This chain's CDR3 is CASSLDLRLAEDYEQYF. The CDR3 DNA sequence: TGTGCCAGCAGCTTAGATCTCCGACTAGCGGAGGACTACGAGCAGTACTTC.